This T cell receptor beta chain was observed in a study of blood T cell repertoires in COVID-19. The overall study: Acute and convalescent COVID-19 samples came from the United States, Italy and Spain. The cDNA or gDNA used as material had been derived from T cells, B-cell-depleted T cells, or PBMCs.

Original analysis: Cell counts per sample came from amplifying reference gene primers. Repertoires were generated with immunoSEQ multiplex PCR, while TCRdb's copy carries only in-frame clones and drops some. That table furnishes V, J and clone size, whereas the DNA furnished D and trimming. The sample lists around 100,000 clones; roughly 84% were seen once. The sample comprised peripheral blood. The sequence derives from a man aged 35-49 years with acute or convalescent COVID-19.

The CDR3: CASSPVKGNYGYTF. The DNA of the CDR3 is TGTGCCAGCTCACCGGTGAAGGGGAACTATGGCTACACCTTC. The chain is built from TRBV18 and TRBJ1-2; D is possibly TRBD1 (5 bases). CDR3 size: 14 residues. The V gene lost 3 bases and the J gene lost 2 bases, with 10 bases spanning the gap. The germline gives CDR1 KGHSH, CDR2 LQKENI.